Listed here is a single T cell receptor (beta chain). This CDR3 is also generated by other DNA sequences in the sample. Replicate PCRs for sorted subsets used around 200 ng DNA; this equaled 30,000 to 35,000 T cell genomes. Some clones are missing from TCRdb's copy, which holds only in-frame ones; the method was immunoSEQ multiplex PCR. The sample yields millions of clones, 95% seen once. This specimen comes from a study of shared clonotypes between healthy human individuals. Germline loops: CDR1 LGHNT, CDR2 FRNRAP. V lost 3 bases and J 5 bases, leaving 4 bases between the germline ends. The CDR3 spans 11 residues.

Specimen: naive CD4+ T cells sorted from blood. The subset is: CD45RA+ positively selected. This clonotype was obtained from a man aged 18 to 29 in good health. This sequence joins TRBV12-5 and TRBJ2-5; D gene unclear. The CDR3 nucleotides are TGTGCTAGTGGTTTTGGTGAGACCCAGTACTTC. Translating gives CASGFGETQYF. Complete variable domain (other parts from reference TRBV12-5 and TRBJ2-5): DARVTQTPRHKVTEMGQEVTMRCQPILGHNTVFWYRQTMMQGLELLAYFRNRAPLDDSGMPKDRFSAEMPDATLATLKIQPSEPRDSAVYFCASGFGETQYFGPGTRLLVL.